The clone carrying this TCR beta chain has at least ten counts. The antigen is not known. An oligonucleotide containing a UMI was ligated to the 3' end of TCR cDNA. Whole-blood samples were roughly 2.3 ml of peripheral blood from healthy adult volunteers. Input was roughly 1 to 1,100 ng of DNase-treated total RNA without cell sorting. This sample is part of a study of naive and memory T cell subsets. The study, taken as a whole, reports: This RNA-based method may be sensitive to activation-related transcript changes.

The CDR3 sequence is 18 residues long. Germline CDR1 KGHSH, CDR2 LQKENI. Trimming removed 2 bases from V and 0 bases from J; junction bases left unmatched: 5. The SP2 primer and nested alpha and beta constant region primers amplified ligated cDNA in four rounds. Via MiXCR, TCRdb re-called the 5' RACE reads, giving one row per CDR3 protein. The profile shows about 62,000 distinct CDR3 sequences, 6.5% to 9% of them singletons. J is TRBJ2-6 and V is TRBV18; 9 positions agree with TRBD1. The receptor was isolated from a female donor in good health. CDR3 protein: CASSPRTGALSGANVLTF. The CDR3 region has the DNA TGTGCCAGCTCACCAAGGACAGGGGCCCTCTCTGGGGCCAACGTCCTGACTTTC.